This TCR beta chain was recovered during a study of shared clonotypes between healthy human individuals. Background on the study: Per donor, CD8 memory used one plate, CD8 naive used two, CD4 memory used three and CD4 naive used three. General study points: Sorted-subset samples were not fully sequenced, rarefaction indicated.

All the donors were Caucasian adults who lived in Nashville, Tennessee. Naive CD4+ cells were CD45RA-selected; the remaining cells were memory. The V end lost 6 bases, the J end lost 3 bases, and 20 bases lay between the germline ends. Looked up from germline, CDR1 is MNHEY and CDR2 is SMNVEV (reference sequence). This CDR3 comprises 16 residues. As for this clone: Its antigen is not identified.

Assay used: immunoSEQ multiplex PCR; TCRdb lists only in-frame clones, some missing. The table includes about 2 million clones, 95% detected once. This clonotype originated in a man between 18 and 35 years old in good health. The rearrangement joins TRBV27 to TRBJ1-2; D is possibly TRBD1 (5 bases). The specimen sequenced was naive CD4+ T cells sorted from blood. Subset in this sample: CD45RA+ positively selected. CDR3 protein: CASRSGGGAGDYGYTF. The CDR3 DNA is TGTGCCAGCAGAAGTGGCGGCGGCGCGGGGGACTATGGCTACACCTTC.